This TCR beta chain was captured in a study of Graves' ophthalmopathy and Graves' hyperthyroidism. The CDR3 is 13 residues long. V was trimmed by 3 bases and J by 3 bases, leaving 8 bases between them. The term stable hyperthyroidism indicated an absence of ophthalmopathy within 18 months of follow-up. Findings and caveats of the study: The model predicted ophthalmopathy progression with 60% to 71% sensitivity and around 72% specificity.

Ten or more counts support this clonotype. The antigen is not known. Transcripts of RNA were the source for amplifying TCR beta CDR3 regions. An opening RT-PCR round employed HTBI primers and preceded a second-round multiplex PCR. MiXCR, applied by TCRdb to the multiplex PCR reads, yields one record per CDR3 protein. The sample holds 400,000 to 450,000 distinct CDR3 sequences, around a fifth seen once. The receptor was derived from a woman younger than 35 with stable Graves' hyperthyroidism. V usage is TRBV12-3 or TRBV12-4 and J usage is TRBJ1-1; D is ambiguous. Sequencing was carried out using peripheral blood. CDR3 DNA: TGTGCCAGCAGTTTCAAGACTGACACTGAAGCTTTCTTT. This encodes CASSFKTDTEAFF.